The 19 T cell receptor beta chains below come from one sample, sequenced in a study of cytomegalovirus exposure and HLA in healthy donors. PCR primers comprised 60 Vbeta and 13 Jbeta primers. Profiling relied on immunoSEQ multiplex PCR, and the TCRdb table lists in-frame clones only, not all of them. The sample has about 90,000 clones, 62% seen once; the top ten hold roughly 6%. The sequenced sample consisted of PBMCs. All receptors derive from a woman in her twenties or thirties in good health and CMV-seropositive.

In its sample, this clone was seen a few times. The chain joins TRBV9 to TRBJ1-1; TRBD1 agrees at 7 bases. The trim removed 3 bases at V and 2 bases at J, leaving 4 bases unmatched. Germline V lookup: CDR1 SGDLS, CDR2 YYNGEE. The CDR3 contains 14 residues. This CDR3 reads CASSAGGPNTEAFF. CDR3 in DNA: TGTGCCAGCAGCGCAGGGGGGCCTAACACTGAAGCTTTCTTT.

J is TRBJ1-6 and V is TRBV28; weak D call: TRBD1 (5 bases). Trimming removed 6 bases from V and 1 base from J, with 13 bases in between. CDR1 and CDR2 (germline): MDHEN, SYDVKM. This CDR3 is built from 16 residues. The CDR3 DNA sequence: TGTGCCAGCAGCCTCGGGGGTACGTCCTATAATTCACCCCTCCACTTT. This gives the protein CASSLGGTSYNSPLHF. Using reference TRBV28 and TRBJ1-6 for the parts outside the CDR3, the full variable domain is DVKVTQSSRYLVKRTGEKVFLECVQDMDHENMFWYRQDPGLGLRLIYFSYDVKMKEKGDIPEGYSVSREKKERFSLILESASTNQTSMYLCASSLGGTSYNSPLHFGNGTRLTVT.

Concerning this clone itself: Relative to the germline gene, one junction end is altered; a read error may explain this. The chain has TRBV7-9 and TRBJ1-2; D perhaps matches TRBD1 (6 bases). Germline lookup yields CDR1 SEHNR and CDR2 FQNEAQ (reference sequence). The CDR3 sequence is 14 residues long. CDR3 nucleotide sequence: TGTTCCAGCAGCTTATTGTCAGGGGATTACGGCTACACCTTC. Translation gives CSSSLLSGDYGYTF.

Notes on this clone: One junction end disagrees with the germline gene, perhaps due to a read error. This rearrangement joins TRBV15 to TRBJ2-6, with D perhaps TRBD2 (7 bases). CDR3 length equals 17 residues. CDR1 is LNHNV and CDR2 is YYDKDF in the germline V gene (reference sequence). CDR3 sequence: CATSREGGVSGANVLTF. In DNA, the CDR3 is TGTGCCACCAGCCGAGAAGGGGGGGTCTCTGGGGCCAACGTCCTGACTTTC.

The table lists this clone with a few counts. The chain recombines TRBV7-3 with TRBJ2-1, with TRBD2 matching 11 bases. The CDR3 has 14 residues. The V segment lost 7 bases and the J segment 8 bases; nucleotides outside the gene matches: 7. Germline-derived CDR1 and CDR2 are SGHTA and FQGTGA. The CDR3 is CASKLAGVVDEQFF. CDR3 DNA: TGTGCCAGCAAACTAGCGGGGGTGGTCGATGAGCAGTTCTTC. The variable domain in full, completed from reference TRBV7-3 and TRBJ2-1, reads GAGVSQTPSNKVTEKGKYVELRCDPISGHTALYWYRQSLGQGPEFLIYFQGTGAADDSGLPNDRFFAVRPEGSVSTLKIQRTERGDSAVYLCASKLAGVVDEQFFGPGTRLTVL.

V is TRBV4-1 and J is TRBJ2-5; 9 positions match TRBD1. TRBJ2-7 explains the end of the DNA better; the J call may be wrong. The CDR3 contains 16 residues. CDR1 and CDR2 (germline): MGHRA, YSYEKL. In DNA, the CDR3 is TGCGCCAGCAGCCAAGATGCAGGACAGGGGTTCTACGAGCAGTACTTC. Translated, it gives CASSQDAGQGFYEQYF.

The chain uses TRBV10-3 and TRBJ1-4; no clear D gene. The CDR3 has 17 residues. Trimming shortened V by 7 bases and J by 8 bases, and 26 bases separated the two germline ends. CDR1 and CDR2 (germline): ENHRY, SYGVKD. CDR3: CAIKTSLTAGGREKLFF. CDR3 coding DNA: TGTGCCATCAAAACTAGTTTGACCGCAGGAGGTCGGGAAAAACTGTTTTTT.

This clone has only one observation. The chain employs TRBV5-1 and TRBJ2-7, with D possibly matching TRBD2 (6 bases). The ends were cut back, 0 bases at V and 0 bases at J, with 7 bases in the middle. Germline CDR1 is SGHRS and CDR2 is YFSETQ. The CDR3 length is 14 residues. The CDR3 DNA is TGCGCCAGCAGCTTGGACGGGAGCTCCTACGAGCAGTACTTC. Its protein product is CASSLDGSSYEQYF. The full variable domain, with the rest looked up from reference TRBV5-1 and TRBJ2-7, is KAGVTQTPRYLIKTRGQQVTLSCSPISGHRSVSWYQQTPGQGLQFLFEYFSETQRNKGNFPGRFSGRQFSNSRSEMNVSTLELGDSALYLCASSLDGSSYEQYFGPGTRLTVT.

The CDR3 DNA sequence: TGTGCCAGCAGCGCGGGACTAGCGGGGGTCTGGGAGCAGTACTTC. This encodes CASSAGLAGVWEQYF. V gene TRBV5-6 combines with J gene TRBJ2-7; 14 nucleotides match TRBD2. The CDR3 sequence is 15 residues long. The V gene's germline CDR1 is SGHDT and CDR2 YYEEEE. J was trimmed by 7 bases and V by 4 bases; bases with no gene match: 7.

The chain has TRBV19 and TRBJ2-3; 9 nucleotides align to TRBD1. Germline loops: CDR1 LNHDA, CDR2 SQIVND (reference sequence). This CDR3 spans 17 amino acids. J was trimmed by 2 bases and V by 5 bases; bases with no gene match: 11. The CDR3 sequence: CASSVLQGASNTDTQYF. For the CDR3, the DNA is TGTGCCAGTAGTGTACTACAGGGGGCTTCTAACACAGATACGCAGTATTTT.

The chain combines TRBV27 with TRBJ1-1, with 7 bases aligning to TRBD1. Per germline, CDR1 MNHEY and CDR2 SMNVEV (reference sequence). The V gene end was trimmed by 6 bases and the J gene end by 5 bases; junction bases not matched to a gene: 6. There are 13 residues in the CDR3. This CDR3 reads CASSVTGWTEAFF. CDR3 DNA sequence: TGTGCCAGCAGCGTGACAGGGTGGACTGAAGCTTTCTTT.

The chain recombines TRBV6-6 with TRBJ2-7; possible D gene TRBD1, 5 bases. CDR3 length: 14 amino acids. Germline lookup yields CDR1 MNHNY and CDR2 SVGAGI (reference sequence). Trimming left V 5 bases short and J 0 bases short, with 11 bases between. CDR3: CASSTETASYEQYF. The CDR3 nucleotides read TGTGCCAGCAGTACAGAGACAGCCTCCTACGAGCAGTACTTC.

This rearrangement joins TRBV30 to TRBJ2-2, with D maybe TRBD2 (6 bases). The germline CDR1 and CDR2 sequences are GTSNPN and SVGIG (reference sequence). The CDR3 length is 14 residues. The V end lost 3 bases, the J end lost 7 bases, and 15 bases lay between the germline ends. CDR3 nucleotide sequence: TGTGCCTGGAGGGGGGGTTTGGCCCGCGGGGAGCTGTTTTTT. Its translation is CAWRGGLARGELFF. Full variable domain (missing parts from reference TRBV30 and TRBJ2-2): SQTIHQWPATLVQPVGSPLSLECTVEGTSNPNLYWYRQAAGRGLQLLFYSVGIGQISSEVPQNLSASRPQDRQFILSSKKLLLSDSGFYLCAWRGGLARGELFFGEGSRLTVL.

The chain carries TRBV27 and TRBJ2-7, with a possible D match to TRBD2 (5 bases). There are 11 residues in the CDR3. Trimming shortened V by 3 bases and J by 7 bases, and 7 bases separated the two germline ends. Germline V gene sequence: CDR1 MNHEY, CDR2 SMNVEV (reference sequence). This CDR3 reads CASSFGGEQYF. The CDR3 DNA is TGTGCCAGCAGTTTCGGCGGGGAGCAGTACTTC.

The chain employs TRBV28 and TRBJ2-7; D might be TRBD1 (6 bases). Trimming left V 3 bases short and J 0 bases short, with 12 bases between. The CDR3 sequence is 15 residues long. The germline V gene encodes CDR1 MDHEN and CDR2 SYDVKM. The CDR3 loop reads CASSLSRDTSYEQYF. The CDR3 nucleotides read TGTGCCAGCAGTTTGTCCCGGGACACCTCCTACGAGCAGTACTTC.

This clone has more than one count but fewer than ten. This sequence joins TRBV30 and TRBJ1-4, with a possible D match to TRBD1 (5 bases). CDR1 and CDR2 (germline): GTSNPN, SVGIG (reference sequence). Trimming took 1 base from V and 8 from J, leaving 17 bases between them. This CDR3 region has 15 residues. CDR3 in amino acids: CAWSALRGVREKLFF. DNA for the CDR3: TGTGCCTGGAGTGCACTTCGGGGGGTTAGAGAAAAACTGTTTTTT. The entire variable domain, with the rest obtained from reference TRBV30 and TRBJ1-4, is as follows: SQTIHQWPATLVQPVGSPLSLECTVEGTSNPNLYWYRQAAGRGLQLLFYSVGIGQISSEVPQNLSASRPQDRQFILSSKKLLLSDSGFYLCAWSALRGVREKLFFGSGTQLSVL.

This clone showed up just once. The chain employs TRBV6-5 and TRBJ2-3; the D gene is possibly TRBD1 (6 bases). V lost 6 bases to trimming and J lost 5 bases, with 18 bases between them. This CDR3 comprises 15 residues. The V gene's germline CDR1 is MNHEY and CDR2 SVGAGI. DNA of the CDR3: TGTGCCAGCAGGGAAACAGGGAATCAGGTAGATACGCAGTATTTT. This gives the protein CASRETGNQVDTQYF.

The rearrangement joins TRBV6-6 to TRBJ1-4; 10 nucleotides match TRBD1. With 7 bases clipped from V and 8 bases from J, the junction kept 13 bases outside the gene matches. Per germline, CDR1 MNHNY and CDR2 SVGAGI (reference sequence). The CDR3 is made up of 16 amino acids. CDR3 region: CASTYTPGQGTEKLFF. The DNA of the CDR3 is TGTGCCAGCACGTACACCCCGGGACAGGGGACCGAAAAACTGTTTTTT.

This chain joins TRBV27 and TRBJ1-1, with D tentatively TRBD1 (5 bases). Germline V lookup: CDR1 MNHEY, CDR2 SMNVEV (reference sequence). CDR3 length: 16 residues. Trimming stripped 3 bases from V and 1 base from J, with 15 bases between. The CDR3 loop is CASSFYGGVGNTEAFF. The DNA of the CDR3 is TGTGCCAGCAGTTTCTACGGGGGAGTTGGGAACACTGAAGCTTTCTTT.